This TCR beta chain was profiled in a study of post-analysis software for immune sequencing data. Overall study findings and caveats: TRBV segments more frequent in patients than in controls numbered several and included TRBV5-6, TRBV5-1 and TRBV20-1. Compared against controls, patients with multiple sclerosis displayed significantly lower normalized Chao1 diversity.

This clonotype was seen only a few times. The antigen remains unidentified. Unique molecular identifiers had been added to the TCR beta cDNA libraries. In TCRdb, the PCR reads were re-called with MiXCR into one record per CDR3 protein. The data show hundreds of thousands of distinct CDR3 sequences, approximately 30% seen once. Germline trimming cut 5 bases from V and 5 bases from J; bases unmatched to any gene: 9. The V gene's germline CDR1 is MNHEY and CDR2 SMNVEV (reference sequence). This CDR3 is 16 amino acids long. The sequenced sample consisted of blood. The rearrangement links TRBV27 to TRBJ2-3; 11 bases map to TRBD2. This clonotype was sampled from a girl aged 5-17 years with multiple sclerosis. The CDR3 region has the DNA TGTGCCAGCAGTCACACGACTAGCGGGGTGGGAGATACGCAGTATTTT. It yields the protein CASSHTTSGVGDTQYF.